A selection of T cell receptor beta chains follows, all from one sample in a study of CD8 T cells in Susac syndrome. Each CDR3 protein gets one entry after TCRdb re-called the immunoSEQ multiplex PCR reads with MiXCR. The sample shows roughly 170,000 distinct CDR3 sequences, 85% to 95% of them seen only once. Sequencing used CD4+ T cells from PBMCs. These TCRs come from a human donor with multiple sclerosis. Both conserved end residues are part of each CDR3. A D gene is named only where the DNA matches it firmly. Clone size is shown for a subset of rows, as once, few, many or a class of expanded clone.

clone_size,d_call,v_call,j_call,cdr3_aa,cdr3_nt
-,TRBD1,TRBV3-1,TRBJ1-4,CASSQDNRGTNEKLFF,TGTGCCAGCAGCCAAGATAACAGGGGAACTAATGAAAAACTGTTTTTT
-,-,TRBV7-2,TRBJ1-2,CASSLVRTATSGGYTF,TGTGCCAGCAGCTTAGTTCGAACAGCCACCTCGGGTGGCTACACCTTC
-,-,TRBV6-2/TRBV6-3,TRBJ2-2,CASSSIENGELFF,TGTGCCAGCAGTTCTATTGAGAACGGGGAGCTGTTTTTT
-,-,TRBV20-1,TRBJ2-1,CSARWDNEQFF,TGCAGTGCTAGATGGGACAATGAGCAGTTCTTC
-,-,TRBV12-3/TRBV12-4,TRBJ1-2,CASRSQDNYGYTF,TGTGCCAGCCGATCACAGGATAACTATGGCTACACCTTC
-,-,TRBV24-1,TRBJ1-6,CATSENQGSPLHF,TGTGCCACCAGTGAAAATCAGGGTTCACCCCTCCACTTT
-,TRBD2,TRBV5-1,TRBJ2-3,CASSSFSGKSSDTQYF,TGCGCCAGCAGCTCCTTCAGCGGGAAGAGCTCAGATACGCAGTATTTT
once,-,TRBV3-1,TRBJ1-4,CASTRTGGLNEKLFF,TGTGCCAGCACTAGAACGGGGGGCCTGAATGAAAAACTGTTTTTT
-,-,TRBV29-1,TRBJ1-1,CSVGIQETEAFF,TGCAGCGTTGGAATCCAGGAAACTGAAGCTTTCTTT
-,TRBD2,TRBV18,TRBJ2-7,CASVQTGAGGSYEQYF,TGTGCCAGCGTACAAACCGGAGCGGGAGGTTCCTACGAGCAGTACTTC
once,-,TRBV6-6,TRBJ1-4,CASTQDGTDEKLFF,TGTGCCAGCACCCAGGACGGGACCGATGAAAAACTGTTTTTT
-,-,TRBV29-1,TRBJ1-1,CSVRRSPVSDTEAFF,TGCAGCGTGAGGCGGTCCCCTGTTTCCGACACTGAAGCTTTCTTT
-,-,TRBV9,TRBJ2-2,CASSVAGRRGTGELFF,TGTGCCAGCAGCGTAGCGGGTCGTAGGGGCACCGGGGAGCTGTTTTTT
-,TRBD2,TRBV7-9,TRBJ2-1,CASSSGLAPGNEQFF,TGTGCCAGCAGCTCCGGACTAGCCCCAGGGAATGAGCAGTTCTTC
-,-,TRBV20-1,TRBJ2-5,CSATGSVGTQYF,TGCAGTGCTACGGGTAGCGTGGGGACCCAGTACTTC
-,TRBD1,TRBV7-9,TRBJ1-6,CASSPSGQGANSPLHF,TGTGCCAGCAGCCCCTCGGGACAGGGGGCTAATTCACCCCTCCACTTT
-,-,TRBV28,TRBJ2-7,CASTLGSDEQYF,TGTGCCAGCACCCTAGGGTCGGACGAGCAGTACTTC
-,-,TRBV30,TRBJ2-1,CAWRKDLAGQFF,TGTGCCTGGAGAAAGGACCTTGCTGGGCAGTTCTTC
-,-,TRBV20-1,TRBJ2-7,CSARRDPTYEQYF,TGCAGTGCTAGGAGGGACCCGACCTACGAGCAGTACTTC
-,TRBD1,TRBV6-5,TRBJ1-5,CASSWTGGDQPQHF,TGTGCCAGCAGCTGGACAGGGGGCGATCAGCCCCAGCATTTT
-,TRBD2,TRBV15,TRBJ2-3,CATRWGGEDTQYF,TGTGCCACCCGCTGGGGGGGAGAAGATACGCAGTATTTT
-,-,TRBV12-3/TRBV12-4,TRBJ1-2,CATSGPLGYTF,TGTGCCACCTCCGGGCCGCTGGGCTACACCTTC
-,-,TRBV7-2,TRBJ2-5,CASSFQGGRETQYF,TGTGCCAGCAGCTTCCAAGGGGGACGGGAGACCCAGTACTTC
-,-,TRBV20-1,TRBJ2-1,CSARQGQVDNEQFF,TGCAGTGCTAGACAGGGTCAGGTCGACAATGAGCAGTTCTTC
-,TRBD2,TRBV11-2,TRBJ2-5,CASSSFGLATLGETQYF,TGTGCCAGCAGTTCTTTCGGACTAGCGACCCTGGGGGAGACCCAGTACTTC
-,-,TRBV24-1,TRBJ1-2,CATSGNRDYGYTF,TGTGCCACCAGTGGTAACAGGGACTATGGCTACACCTTC
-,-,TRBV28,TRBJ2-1,CASSLGGGGHVDEQFF,TGTGCCAGCAGTTTAGGTGGAGGGGGTCACGTGGATGAGCAGTTCTTC
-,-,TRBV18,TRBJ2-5,CASSYLAGIQETQYF,TGTGCCAGCTCCTACCTCGCCGGGATCCAAGAGACCCAGTACTTC
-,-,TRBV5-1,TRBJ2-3,CASSLGPGETDTQYF,TGCGCCAGCAGCCTGGGACCCGGCGAGACAGATACGCAGTATTTT
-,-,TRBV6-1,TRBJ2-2,CASRDGSRNTGELFF,TGTGCCAGCAGGGACGGGAGCCGGAACACCGGGGAGCTGTTTTTT
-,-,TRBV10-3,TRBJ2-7,CAISGTDEQYF,TGTGCCATCAGTGGAACAGACGAGCAGTACTTC
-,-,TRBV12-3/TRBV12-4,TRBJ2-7,CASMLTDRPTYEQYF,TGTGCCAGCATGCTGACGGACAGACCTACCTACGAGCAGTACTTC
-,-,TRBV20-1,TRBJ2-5,CSAIRGYQETQYF,TGCAGTGCTATACGGGGATACCAAGAGACCCAGTACTTC
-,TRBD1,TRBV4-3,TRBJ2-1,CASSQAGGQGFHEQFF,TGCGCCAGCAGCCAAGCAGGGGGACAGGGCTTCCATGAGCAGTTCTTC
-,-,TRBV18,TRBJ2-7,CASSPSTLTSYYEQYF,TGTGCCAGCTCACCATCCACTTTAACTAGTTACTACGAGCAGTACTTC
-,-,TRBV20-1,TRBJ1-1,CSARVEGNTEAFF,TGCAGTGCTAGAGTCGAGGGTAACACTGAAGCTTTCTTT
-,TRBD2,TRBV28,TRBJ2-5,CASSPTGTSGGVRYF,TGTGCCAGCAGTCCAACCGGGACTAGCGGGGGGGTACGGTACTTC
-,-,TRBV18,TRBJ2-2,CASSPDGQNTGELFF,TGTGCCAGCTCACCGGACGGACAAAACACCGGGGAGCTGTTTTTT